The clone carrying this T cell receptor (beta chain) was found a few times. What it binds is not known. This sample is drawn from a study of T cells after yellow fever vaccination. Whole-study findings and limits: Most primary-vaccination clones reappeared after the booster (approximately 96% CD4, roughly 88% CD8).

TCRdb re-called the 5' RACE reads with MiXCR, one entry per CDR3 protein. The table has 150,000 to 200,000 distinct CDR3 sequences, around 10% seen once. Germline V gene lookup returns CDR1 ENHRY and CDR2 SYGVKD. The CDR3 is made up of 14 amino acids. V gave up 8 bases and J gave up 4 bases, with 15 bases separating them. The specimen was CD8+ T cells sorted from PBMCs, collected 15 days after the yellow fever booster vaccination. The chain recombines TRBV10-3 with TRBJ2-1; D is perhaps TRBD1 or TRBD2 (5 bases each). The TCR comes from a man aged 18 to 30 who received the YFV17D yellow fever vaccine. The CDR3 DNA reads as TGTGCCATCGGGACCGCGACGGGTTACAATGAGCAGTTCTTC. Translated, it gives CAIGTATGYNEQFF.